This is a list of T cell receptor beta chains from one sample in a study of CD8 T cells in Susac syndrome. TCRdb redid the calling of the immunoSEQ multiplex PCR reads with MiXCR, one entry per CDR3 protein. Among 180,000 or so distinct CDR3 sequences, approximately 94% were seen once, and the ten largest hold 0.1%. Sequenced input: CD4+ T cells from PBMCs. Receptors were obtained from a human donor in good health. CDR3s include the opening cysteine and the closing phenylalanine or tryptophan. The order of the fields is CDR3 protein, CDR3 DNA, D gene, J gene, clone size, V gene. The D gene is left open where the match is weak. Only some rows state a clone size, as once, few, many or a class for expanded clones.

CDR3 protein: CASSARDRGHNQPQHF
CDR3 DNA: TGTGCCAGCAGTGCTAGGGACAGGGGGCACAATCAGCCCCAGCATTTT
D gene: TRBD1
J gene: TRBJ1-5
clone size: .
V gene: TRBV25-1

CDR3 protein: CASSKRGTGQGEQFF
CDR3 DNA: TGTGCCAGCAGCAAGCGGGGCACAGGGCAGGGGGAGCAGTTCTTC
D gene: .
J gene: TRBJ2-1
clone size: .
V gene: TRBV11-1

CDR3 protein: CASSQDIQRGGQETQYF
CDR3 DNA: TGCGCCAGCAGCCAAGACATCCAACGGGGGGGGCAAGAGACCCAGTACTTC
D gene: TRBD2
J gene: TRBJ2-5
clone size: once
V gene: TRBV7-9

CDR3 protein: CASSSLAGANEQYF
CDR3 DNA: TGTGCCAGCAGCTCTCTAGCGGGAGCCAACGAGCAGTACTTC
D gene: TRBD2
J gene: TRBJ2-7
clone size: .
V gene: TRBV27

CDR3 protein: CASRTIDGYTF
CDR3 DNA: TGTGCCAGCAGAACCATCGATGGCTACACCTTC
D gene: .
J gene: TRBJ1-2
clone size: .
V gene: TRBV28

CDR3 protein: CSGRNGEAFF
CDR3 DNA: TGCAGCGGTCGTAACGGTGAAGCTTTCTTT
D gene: .
J gene: TRBJ1-1
clone size: .
V gene: TRBV29-1

CDR3 protein: CSAEKGSFQETQYF
CDR3 DNA: TGCAGCGCCGAGAAAGGGAGCTTTCAAGAGACCCAGTACTTC
D gene: .
J gene: TRBJ2-5
clone size: .
V gene: TRBV29-1

CDR3 protein: CASSLRQGRGYTF
CDR3 DNA: TGTGCCAGCAGCTTGAGGCAGGGGCGAGGCTACACCTTC
D gene: .
J gene: TRBJ1-2
clone size: few
V gene: TRBV5-4

CDR3 protein: CASSMLADPYNEQFF
CDR3 DNA: TGTGCCAGTAGTATGTTAGCGGACCCCTACAATGAGCAGTTCTTC
D gene: .
J gene: TRBJ2-1
clone size: .
V gene: TRBV19

CDR3 protein: CASSFPVRGRAEYTQYF
CDR3 DNA: TGTGCCAGCAGCTTCCCCGTGCGCGGGAGGGCCGAATATACGCAGTATTTT
D gene: TRBD2
J gene: TRBJ2-3
clone size: .
V gene: TRBV7-2

CDR3 protein: CASSFRAPQETQYF
CDR3 DNA: TGCGCCAGCAGCTTCAGGGCACCCCAAGAGACCCAGTACTTC
D gene: .
J gene: TRBJ2-5
clone size: .
V gene: TRBV5-1

CDR3 protein: CSRRRISYEQYF
CDR3 DNA: TGCAGCCGGCGTAGAATATCCTACGAGCAGTACTTC
D gene: .
J gene: TRBJ2-7
clone size: .
V gene: TRBV20-1

CDR3 protein: CASNRGRETQYF
CDR3 DNA: TGTGCCAGCAATAGGGGCCGGGAGACCCAGTACTTC
D gene: .
J gene: TRBJ2-5
clone size: .
V gene: TRBV6-6

CDR3 protein: CASSPGGAGDSYEQYF
CDR3 DNA: TGTGCCAGCAGCCCGGGAGGGGCGGGAGATTCCTACGAGCAGTACTTC
D gene: TRBD2
J gene: TRBJ2-7
clone size: .
V gene: TRBV4-2

CDR3 protein: CSVEDGNGGLNTQYF
CDR3 DNA: TGCAGCGTTGAAGATGGGAATGGAGGGTTAAATACGCAGTATTTT
D gene: .
J gene: TRBJ2-3
clone size: .
V gene: TRBV29-1

CDR3 protein: CSARRGATDTQYF
CDR3 DNA: TGCAGTGCTAGGCGGGGGGCCACAGATACGCAGTATTTT
D gene: TRBD2
J gene: TRBJ2-3
clone size: .
V gene: TRBV20-1

CDR3 protein: CASNIVGTDTQYF
CDR3 DNA: TGTGCCAGCAACATCGTGGGGACAGATACGCAGTATTTT
D gene: .
J gene: TRBJ2-3
clone size: .
V gene: TRBV11-2

CDR3 protein: CASTLGLEDEQFF
CDR3 DNA: TGTGCCAGCACCTTGGGGTTGGAGGATGAGCAGTTCTTC
D gene: .
J gene: TRBJ2-1
clone size: .
V gene: TRBV5-4

CDR3 protein: CASVPGPRNEQFF
CDR3 DNA: TGTGCCAGCGTACCGGGACCGAGGAATGAGCAGTTCTTC
D gene: .
J gene: TRBJ2-1
clone size: .
V gene: TRBV28

CDR3 protein: CASSSSLKSAYGYTF
CDR3 DNA: TGTGCCAGCTCTTCATCCCTTAAGTCGGCCTATGGCTACACCTTC
D gene: .
J gene: TRBJ1-2
clone size: .
V gene: TRBV2

CDR3 protein: CASTYRDTGELFF
CDR3 DNA: TGTGCCAGCACTTACAGGGACACCGGGGAGCTGTTTTTT
D gene: .
J gene: TRBJ2-2
clone size: .
V gene: TRBV21-1

CDR3 protein: CASSPSGRARNEQFF
CDR3 DNA: TGTGCCAGCAGCCCGAGCGGGAGGGCCAGGAATGAGCAGTTCTTC
D gene: TRBD2
J gene: TRBJ2-1
clone size: .
V gene: TRBV7-3

CDR3 protein: CSARWAASQETQYF
CDR3 DNA: TGCAGTGCTAGATGGGCAGCGTCCCAAGAGACCCAGTACTTC
D gene: .
J gene: TRBJ2-5
clone size: .
V gene: TRBV20-1

CDR3 protein: CASSLALTGQGVDEQYF
CDR3 DNA: TGTGCCAGCAGCTTAGCGCTAACGGGACAGGGAGTGGACGAGCAGTACTTC
D gene: TRBD1
J gene: TRBJ2-7
clone size: .
V gene: TRBV7-9

CDR3 protein: CATSDRTGGGYEQFF
CDR3 DNA: TGTGCCACCAGTGATAGGACGGGAGGAGGATATGAGCAGTTCTTC
D gene: TRBD2
J gene: TRBJ2-1
clone size: .
V gene: TRBV24-1

CDR3 protein: CSVGPGVGALNEQFF
CDR3 DNA: TGCAGCGTTGGCCCCGGTGTAGGGGCCCTCAATGAGCAGTTCTTC
D gene: .
J gene: TRBJ2-1
clone size: .
V gene: TRBV29-1

CDR3 protein: CASSLSGGQETQYF
CDR3 DNA: TGTGCCAGCAGCTTATCGGGCGGCCAAGAGACCCAGTACTTC
D gene: .
J gene: TRBJ2-5
clone size: .
V gene: TRBV7-2

CDR3 protein: CSAGKGNEQFF
CDR3 DNA: TGCAGTGCAGGAAAGGGCAATGAGCAGTTCTTC
D gene: .
J gene: TRBJ2-1
clone size: .
V gene: TRBV20-1

CDR3 protein: CASSHPTDRQPQHF
CDR3 DNA: TGTGCCAGCAGCCACCCGACAGACAGGCAGCCCCAGCATTTT
D gene: .
J gene: TRBJ1-5
clone size: .
V gene: TRBV7-6

CDR3 protein: CSVRLAASFYEQYF
CDR3 DNA: TGCAGCGTAAGACTAGCGGCTTCATTCTACGAGCAGTACTTC
D gene: TRBD2
J gene: TRBJ2-7
clone size: .
V gene: TRBV29-1

CDR3 protein: CASSVQGAITGELFF
CDR3 DNA: TGTGCCAGCAGCGTACAGGGGGCGATTACCGGGGAGCTGTTTTTT
D gene: .
J gene: TRBJ2-2
clone size: .
V gene: TRBV21-1

CDR3 protein: CSARGGTMNTEAFF
CDR3 DNA: TGCAGTGCTAGGGGGGGCACCATGAACACTGAAGCTTTCTTT
D gene: .
J gene: TRBJ1-1
clone size: .
V gene: TRBV20-1

CDR3 protein: CASSSGTALGGETQYF
CDR3 DNA: TGTGCCAGCAGCTCTGGGACAGCCTTGGGAGGGGAGACCCAGTACTTC
D gene: .
J gene: TRBJ2-5
clone size: .
V gene: TRBV7-8

CDR3 protein: CSARRGPPYEQYF
CDR3 DNA: TGCAGTGCTAGAAGGGGGCCCCCCTACGAGCAGTACTTC
D gene: TRBD1
J gene: TRBJ2-7
clone size: once
V gene: TRBV20-1

CDR3 protein: CAWEAGGSADTQYF
CDR3 DNA: TGTGCCTGGGAAGCGGGAGGAAGCGCAGATACGCAGTATTTT
D gene: TRBD2
J gene: TRBJ2-3
clone size: .
V gene: TRBV30

CDR3 protein: CASSSRRQGETQYF
CDR3 DNA: TGTGCCAGCAGTTCTCGACGTCAGGGTGAGACCCAGTACTTC
D gene: .
J gene: TRBJ2-5
clone size: few
V gene: TRBV7-9

CDR3 protein: CSVGRGSTGTDTQYF
CDR3 DNA: TGCAGCGTTGGTCGGGGATCCACGGGCACAGATACGCAGTATTTT
D gene: .
J gene: TRBJ2-3
clone size: .
V gene: TRBV29-1

CDR3 protein: CSARPSAGNYGYTF
CDR3 DNA: TGCAGTGCCAGACCCTCAGCGGGGAACTATGGCTACACCTTC
D gene: .
J gene: TRBJ1-2
clone size: .
V gene: TRBV20-1

CDR3 protein: CASSEYSDEQYF
CDR3 DNA: TGTGCCAGCAGTGAATACTCGGACGAGCAGTACTTC
D gene: .
J gene: TRBJ2-7
clone size: .
V gene: TRBV25-1

CDR3 protein: CSVERPVRRETQYF
CDR3 DNA: TGCAGCGTTGAAAGGCCAGTTCGTCGGGAGACCCAGTACTTC
D gene: .
J gene: TRBJ2-5
clone size: .
V gene: TRBV29-1

CDR3 protein: CASSRGQETQYF
CDR3 DNA: TGCGCCAGCAGCCGGGGACAAGAGACCCAGTACTTC
D gene: .
J gene: TRBJ2-5
clone size: .
V gene: TRBV5-1

CDR3 protein: CATSPDRTASGYTF
CDR3 DNA: TGTGCCACCAGTCCGGACAGGACTGCATCTGGCTACACCTTC
D gene: TRBD1
J gene: TRBJ1-2
clone size: .
V gene: TRBV24-1

CDR3 protein: CSALSGRSFYEQYF
CDR3 DNA: TGCAGTGCCCTGAGCGGGAGATCGTTTTACGAGCAGTACTTC
D gene: TRBD2
J gene: TRBJ2-7
clone size: .
V gene: TRBV20-1

CDR3 protein: CASSESPGTFNQPQHF
CDR3 DNA: TGTGCCAGCAGTGAATCTCCAGGGACCTTCAATCAGCCCCAGCATTTT
D gene: .
J gene: TRBJ1-5
clone size: .
V gene: TRBV25-1

CDR3 protein: CAWSVRRPGNTIYF
CDR3 DNA: TGTGCCTGGAGTGTACGAAGGCCTGGAAACACCATATATTTT
D gene: .
J gene: TRBJ1-3
clone size: .
V gene: TRBV30

CDR3 protein: CASSRGTNYNEQFF
CDR3 DNA: TGTGCTAGCAGCCGCGGAACCAACTACAATGAGCAGTTCTTC
D gene: .
J gene: TRBJ2-1
clone size: .
V gene: TRBV7-7

CDR3 protein: CAGGPTGHEQYF
CDR3 DNA: TGTGCCGGCGGACCGACAGGGCACGAGCAGTACTTC
D gene: TRBD1
J gene: TRBJ2-7
clone size: .
V gene: TRBV30

CDR3 protein: CASSPRPAGGLDTQYF
CDR3 DNA: TGCGCCAGCAGCCCCAGACCAGCGGGAGGCCTAGATACGCAGTATTTT
D gene: TRBD2
J gene: TRBJ2-3
clone size: .
V gene: TRBV4-3

CDR3 protein: CSARSGVGETQYF
CDR3 DNA: TGCAGTGCGAGGTCGGGTGTAGGGGAGACCCAGTACTTC
D gene: .
J gene: TRBJ2-5
clone size: .
V gene: TRBV20-1

CDR3 protein: CSVETLAGGETQYF
CDR3 DNA: TGCAGCGTTGAAACCCTAGCGGGAGGGGAGACCCAGTACTTC
D gene: TRBD2
J gene: TRBJ2-5
clone size: once
V gene: TRBV29-1

CDR3 protein: CSARDFDDTQYF
CDR3 DNA: TGCAGTGCTAGAGATTTTGATGATACGCAGTATTTT
D gene: .
J gene: TRBJ2-3
clone size: .
V gene: TRBV20-1

CDR3 protein: CASSQEARTRYNEQFF
CDR3 DNA: TGTGCCAGCAGCCAGGAAGCCCGGACCCGCTACAATGAGCAGTTCTTC
D gene: .
J gene: TRBJ2-1
clone size: .
V gene: TRBV3-1